This T cell receptor beta chain was captured in a study of control samples from healthy donors and cancer patients. Here immunoSEQ multiplex PCR was the method, and the copy in TCRdb shows in-frame clones only, minus some. The sample shows about 150,000 clones, more than 85% of them seen only once. This TCR was recovered from a man in his thirties or forties in good health. Material for sequencing was blood.

CDR3 amino acids: CASSLARPGLSYEQYF. The CDR3 DNA is TGTGCCAGCAGCTTAGCTCGGCCAGGCCTCAGCTACGAGCAGTACTTC. The rearrangement links TRBV11-2 to TRBJ2-7; D call uncertain. The CDR3 loop spans 16 amino acids. CDR1 is SGHAT, CDR2 FQNNGV, per germline. Trimming stripped 1 base from V and 3 bases from J, with 16 bases between.